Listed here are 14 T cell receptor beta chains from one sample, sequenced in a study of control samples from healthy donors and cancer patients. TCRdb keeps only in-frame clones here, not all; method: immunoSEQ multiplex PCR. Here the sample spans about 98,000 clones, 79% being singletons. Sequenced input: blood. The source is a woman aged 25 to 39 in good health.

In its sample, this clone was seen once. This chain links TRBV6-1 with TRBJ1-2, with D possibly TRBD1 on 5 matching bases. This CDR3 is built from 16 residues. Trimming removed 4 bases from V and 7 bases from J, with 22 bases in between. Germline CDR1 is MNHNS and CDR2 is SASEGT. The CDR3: CASSVSRTSHLGGYTF. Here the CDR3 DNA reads TGTGCCAGCAGTGTTTCCCGGACAAGCCACCTTGGTGGCTACACCTTC.

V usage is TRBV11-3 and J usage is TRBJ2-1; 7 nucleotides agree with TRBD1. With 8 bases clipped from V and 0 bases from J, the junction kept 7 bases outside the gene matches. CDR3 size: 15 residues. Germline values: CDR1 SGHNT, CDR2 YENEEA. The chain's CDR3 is CASAVRTGSYNEQFF. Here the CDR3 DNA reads TGTGCCAGCGCCGTAAGGACAGGCTCCTACAATGAGCAGTTCTTC.

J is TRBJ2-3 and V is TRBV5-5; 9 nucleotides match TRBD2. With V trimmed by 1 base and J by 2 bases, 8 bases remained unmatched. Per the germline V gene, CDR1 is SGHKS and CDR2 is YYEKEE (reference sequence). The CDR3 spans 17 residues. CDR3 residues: CASSLFASGAYTDTQYF. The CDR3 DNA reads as TGTGCCAGCAGCTTGTTCGCTAGCGGGGCATACACAGATACGCAGTATTTT. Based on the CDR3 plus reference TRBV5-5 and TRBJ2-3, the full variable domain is DAGVTQSPTHLIKTRGQQVTLRCSPISGHKSVSWYQQVLGQGPQFIFQYYEKEERGRGNFPDRFSARQFPNYSSELNVNALLLGDSALYLCASSLFASGAYTDTQYFGPGTRLTVL.

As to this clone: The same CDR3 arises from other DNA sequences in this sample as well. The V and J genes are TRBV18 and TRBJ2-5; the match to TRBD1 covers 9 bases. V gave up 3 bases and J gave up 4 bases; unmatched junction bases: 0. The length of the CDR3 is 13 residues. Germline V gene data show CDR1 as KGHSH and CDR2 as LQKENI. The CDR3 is CASSPGQGETQYF. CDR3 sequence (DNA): TGTGCCAGCTCACCGGGACAGGGAGAGACCCAGTACTTC.

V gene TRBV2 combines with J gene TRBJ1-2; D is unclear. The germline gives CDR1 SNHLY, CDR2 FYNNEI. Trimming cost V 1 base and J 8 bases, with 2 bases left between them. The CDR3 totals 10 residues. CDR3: CASSEEGYTF. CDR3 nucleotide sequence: TGTGCCAGCAGTGAAGAAGGCTACACCTTC.

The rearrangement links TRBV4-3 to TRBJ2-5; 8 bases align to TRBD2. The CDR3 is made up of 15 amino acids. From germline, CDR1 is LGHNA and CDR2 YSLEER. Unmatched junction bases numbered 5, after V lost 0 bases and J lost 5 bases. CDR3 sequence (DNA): TGCGCCAGCAGCCAAGACGGGGGGGGCTATGAGACCCAGTACTTC. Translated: CASSQDGGGYETQYF.

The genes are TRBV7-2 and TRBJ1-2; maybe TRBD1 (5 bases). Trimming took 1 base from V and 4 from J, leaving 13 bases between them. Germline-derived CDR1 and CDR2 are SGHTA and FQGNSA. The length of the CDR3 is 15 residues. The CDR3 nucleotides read TGTGCCAGCAGCTTAGATACGGGGACTCTCTATGGCTACACCTTC. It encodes CASSLDTGTLYGYTF.

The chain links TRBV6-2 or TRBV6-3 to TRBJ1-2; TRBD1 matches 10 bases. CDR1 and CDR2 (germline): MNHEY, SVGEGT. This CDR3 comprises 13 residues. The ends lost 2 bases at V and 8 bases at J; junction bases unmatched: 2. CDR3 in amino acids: CASSYGTGVGYTF. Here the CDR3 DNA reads TGTGCCAGCAGTTACGGGACAGGGGTCGGCTACACCTTC.

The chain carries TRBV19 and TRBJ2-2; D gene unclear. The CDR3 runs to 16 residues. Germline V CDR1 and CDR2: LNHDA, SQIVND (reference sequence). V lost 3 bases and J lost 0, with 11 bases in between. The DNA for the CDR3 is TGTGCCAGTAGTATTGCAGTCCTGGCGAACACCGGGGAGCTGTTTTTT. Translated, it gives CASSIAVLANTGELFF.

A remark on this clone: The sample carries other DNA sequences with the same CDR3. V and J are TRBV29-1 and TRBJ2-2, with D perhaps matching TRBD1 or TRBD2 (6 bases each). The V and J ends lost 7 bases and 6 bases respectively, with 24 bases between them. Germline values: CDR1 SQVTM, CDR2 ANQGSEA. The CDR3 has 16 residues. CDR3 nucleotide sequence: TGCAGCGCCCTGGGTGGGGGGCGTGCGGGGTCCGGGGAGCTGTTTTTT. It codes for CSALGGGRAGSGELFF.

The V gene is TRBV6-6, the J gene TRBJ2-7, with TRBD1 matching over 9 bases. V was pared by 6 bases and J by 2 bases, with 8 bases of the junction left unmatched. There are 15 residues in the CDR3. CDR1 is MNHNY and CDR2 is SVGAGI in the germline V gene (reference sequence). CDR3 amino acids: CASRTGGESTYEQYF. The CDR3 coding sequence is TGTGCCAGCAGAACAGGGGGCGAGTCTACCTACGAGCAGTACTTC.

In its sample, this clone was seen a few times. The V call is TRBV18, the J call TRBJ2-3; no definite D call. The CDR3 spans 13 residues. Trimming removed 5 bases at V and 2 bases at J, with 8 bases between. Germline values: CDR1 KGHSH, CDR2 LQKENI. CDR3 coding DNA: TGTGCCAGCTCAAAAGGCCCCACAGATACGCAGTATTTT. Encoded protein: CASSKGPTDTQYF.

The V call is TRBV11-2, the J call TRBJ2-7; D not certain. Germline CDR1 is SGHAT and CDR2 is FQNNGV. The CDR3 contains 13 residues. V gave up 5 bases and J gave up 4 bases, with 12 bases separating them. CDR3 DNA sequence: TGTGCCAGCAGCGGAGTCAGAGGATACGAGCAGTACTTC. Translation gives CASSGVRGYEQYF.

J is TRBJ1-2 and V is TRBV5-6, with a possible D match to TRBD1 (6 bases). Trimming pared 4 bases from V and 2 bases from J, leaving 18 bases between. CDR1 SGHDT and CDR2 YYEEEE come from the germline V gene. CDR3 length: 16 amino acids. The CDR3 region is CASSLSGQLGNYGYTF. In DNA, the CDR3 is TGTGCCAGCAGCCTGTCAGGACAGCTAGGGAACTATGGCTACACCTTC.